The source of this T cell receptor (beta chain) is a study of T-cell memory formation after mild COVID-19 (dated by TCRdb to the early 2020s). Concerning the study at large: TCR sequence clusters from the two donors were largely donor specific. T-cell clones expanding and contracting after mild COVID-19 in a couple of donors were tracked by longitudinal TCRalpha and TCRbeta repertoire sequencing. Two young, previously healthy adult volunteers made up the cohort, one male and one female.

A remark on this clonotype: It lacks a known antigen. Base-call qualities are not available, and no considerably larger clone is one nucleotide away.

Ficoll-Paque density gradient centrifugation was used to isolate PBMCs. V and J lose 5 bases and 2 bases, and a span of 9 bases separates them. Sequences SQVTM (CDR1) and ANQGSEA (CDR2) are obtained from the germline V gene. The CDR3 runs 12 amino acids, cysteine and phenylalanine included. Only the CDR3 region is kept as DNA, spanning 36 bases read in frame from base 1. The run used an Illumina NovaSeq 6000. cDNA libraries for TCRalpha and TCRbeta were prepared by 5'RACE using constant-segment primers, with sample barcodes and unique molecular identifiers added. Trizol reagent was used to extract RNA from every sample. The libraries were amplified in two PCR steps, and the second step added a second sample barcode and Illumina TruSeq adapters. Libraries were sequenced on an Illumina NovaSeq with 2 x 150 bp paired-end reads. On the study's bioinformatics: Reads were demultiplexed and collapsed into UMI-guided consensus sequences with migec v1.2.7. Using mixcr v2.1.11, UMI consensuses were aligned to TRA and TRB V and J templates and then assembled into clonotypes. Clonotypes were classified as expanded or contracted when called significant by both edgeR and NoisET, with noise models trained on biological replicates. For edgeR calls, the thresholds were a false discovery rate-adjusted p below 0.01 and a log2 fold-change of 1. As an exploratory analysis of dynamics, PCA with hierarchical clustering was applied to max-normalized trajectories of the 1000 most abundant clonotypes. The CD4 or CD8 phenotype of responding clones was assigned using the separately sequenced CD4+ and CD8+ repertoires. The public reads were quality trimmed at Q25 with fastp and then assembled into clones with MiXCR by TCRdb, keeping productive beta chains. Here each entry gathers all rows of one CDR3 protein and keeps the most common genes and DNA. The V and J calls shown here were made by TCRdb, not taken from the authors' results. For this sample the table gives 350,000 to 450,000 distinct CDR3 sequences, of which around an eighth were detected only once. Clones ranked in the top ten supply around a fifth of the sample.

Results the study describes overall, beyond this receptor: SARS-CoV-2 specificity was not confirmed for the second-wave clones peaking on day 37. Some responding clones were found in pre-infection memory, which suggests that pre-existing cross-reactive memory T cells took part in the SARS-CoV-2 response. From day 15 to 85, contracting clones showed balanced CD4/CD8 phenotypes, whereas a second wave of clones that expanded from day 15 to 37 leaned towards CD4+. Contracting CD4+ clones turned up mainly in the CM and EM memory subsets, whereas EMRA was where CD8+ clones were enriched. The study included only a couple of mild cases, and larger cohorts that include severe cases with pre-infection samples were judged to be necessary.

Source material: PBMCs or a T cell subset sorted from them (not recorded which). Here the chain combines TRBV29-1 and TRBJ1-1; confidence is insufficient to name the D gene. The receptor was derived from a man aged 18 to 30 who had mild COVID-19 (a few samples of this study predate the infection). The sample titles of this study are shuffled in the database, so cell type and time point are left out; the donor was told from shared clones. The CDR3 reads CSVQTGNTEAFF. The DNA is TGCAGCGTTCAGACGGGAAACACTGAAGCTTTCTTT. Full variable domain (CDR3 extended with the reference TRBV29-1 and TRBJ1-1 proteins): SAVISQKPSRDICQRGTSLTIQCQVDSQVTMMFWYRQQPGQSLTLIATANQGSEATYESGFVIDKFPISRPNLTFSTLTVSNMSPEDSSIYLCSVQTGNTEAFFGQGTRLTVV.